The clone carrying this T cell receptor (beta chain) has more than one count but fewer than ten. With 6 bases clipped from V and 14 bases from J, the junction kept 5 bases outside the gene matches. This CDR3 is built from 11 residues. TRAV- and TRBV-specific primers, spanning alpha and beta chains, primed first-strand cDNA. TCR amplification involved around 22 PCR cycles with a constant-region primer and V-primer adapter. Using its own MiXCR run on the reads, TCRdb lists one record per CDR3 protein. Here the sample spans about 35,000 distinct CDR3 sequences, 20% to 25% being singletons. Time point of the sample: after trial treatment. Treatment denoted: LDRT plus nivolumab, ipilimumab, low-dose cyclophosphamide and aspirin (RACIN trial). Donors, who were enrolled in a single-arm phase I dose-escalation trial, received nivolumab, ipilimumab, aspirin, low-dose cyclophosphamide and low-dose radiotherapy. As a condition of eligibility, patients had advanced solid tumors lacking tumor-infiltrating lymphocytes.

The sample is drawn from a study of low-dose radiotherapy and immunotherapy resistance in tumors. The specimen comprised PBMCs, sampled after low-dose radiotherapy plus immunotherapy. The chain is built from TRBV12-3 or TRBV12-4 and TRBJ2-3; TRBD2 agrees at 10 bases. The clonotype comes from a female donor with ovarian cancer. CDR3 in DNA: TGTGCCAGCAGAGCGGGGGGGGCGGGGTATTTT. This gives the protein CASRAGGAGYF.